The 23 T cell receptor beta chains reported below all come from one sample, sequenced in a study of OX40 agonist ivuxolimab in advanced cancers. This table comes from immunoSEQ multiplex PCR, and its TCRdb copy is limited to in-frame clones, with some not included. The table shows more than 25,000 clones, with 86% occurring only once. This specimen was CD4+ or CD8+ T cells sorted from blood, taken in a trial of the OX40 agonist ivuxolimab. All receptors derive from an adult with an advanced solid tumor such as melanoma, head and neck, liver or kidney cancer.

This clone was seen a handful of times. The rearrangement uses TRBV16 and TRBJ1-2; tentative D call: TRBD1 (6 bases). V shed 2 bases and J shed 7 bases, with 14 bases lying between them. There are 14 residues in the CDR3. Germline CDR1 and CDR2: KGHSY and FQNENV. For the CDR3, the DNA is TGTGCCAGCAGCCAAAGTGCCACAGGGACTGGCTACACCTTC. This codes for CASSQSATGTGYTF.

V and J are TRBV14 and TRBJ1-1; D is unclear. The CDR3 contains 14 residues. CDR1 is SGHDN, CDR2 FVKESK, per germline. Trimming removed 3 bases from V and 1 base from J, with 9 bases in between. The DNA for the CDR3 is TGTGCCAGCAGCCACTACCCCTCGAACACTGAAGCTTTCTTT. Translated, it gives CASSHYPSNTEAFF.

The chain employs TRBV7-8 and TRBJ1-3; D unresolved. The CDR3 length is 11 residues. Germline CDR1 reads SGHVS; CDR2 reads FQNEAQ. The CDR3 coding sequence is TGTGGGATGGGGTTGGGAAACACCATATATTTT. The encoded protein is CGMGLGNTIYF.

The chain recombines TRBV7-9 with TRBJ2-7, with D perhaps TRBD1 (5 bases). With 5 bases removed from V and 7 bases from J, the gap between germline ends came to 12 bases. The CDR3 extends over 12 amino acids. From germline, CDR1 is SEHNR and CDR2 FQNEAQ (reference sequence). The CDR3 region has the DNA TGTGCCAGCAGCACCCAGGGATGGGAGCAGTACTTC. It codes for CASSTQGWEQYF.

V and J are TRBV13 and TRBJ1-5; unclear D gene. The germline gives CDR1 PRHDT, CDR2 FYEKMQ (reference sequence). The CDR3 runs 15 residues. V dropped 0 bases and J dropped 6 bases, with 12 bases sitting between them. The CDR3 protein is CASSLGPLGSQPQHF. In DNA form, the CDR3 reads TGTGCCAGCAGCTTAGGCCCCCTGGGGAGTCAGCCCCAGCATTTT.

The rearrangement uses TRBV27 and TRBJ2-1; D ambiguous. The V end lost 8 bases, the J end lost 10 bases, and 12 bases lay between the germline ends. Germline V gene lookup returns CDR1 MNHEY and CDR2 SMNVEV (reference sequence). The CDR3 sequence is 11 residues long. The CDR3 reads CASFYRQEQFF. CDR3 nucleotide sequence: TGTGCCAGCTTCTACCGGCAAGAGCAGTTCTTC.

This chain connects TRBV28 to TRBJ2-7; D is perhaps TRBD2 (7 bases). Germline CDR1 MDHEN, CDR2 SYDVKM. The CDR3 length is 15 residues. Between the trimmed V and J ends, which lost 5 bases and 2 bases, there was a span of 16 bases. The DNA of the CDR3 is TGTGCCAGCAGTCCTAGCGGAGGGGGGCCCTACGAGCAGTACTTC. Translated, it gives CASSPSGGGPYEQYF.

The chain uses TRBV28 and TRBJ2-7, with 11 bases fitting TRBD2. V dropped 2 bases and J dropped 7; count of bases not matched to a gene: 7. The CDR3 is 15 residues long. Germline CDR1 MDHEN, CDR2 SYDVKM. Here the CDR3 DNA reads TGTGCCAGCAGTTTAAGTACTAGCGGGAGAAGGGAGCAGTACTTC. Its protein product is CASSLSTSGRREQYF.

V gene TRBV18 combines with J gene TRBJ2-1; the D gene is possibly TRBD2 (5 bases). This CDR3 spans 17 amino acids. Germline V gives CDR1 KGHSH, CDR2 LQKENI. The V gene lost 3 bases and the J gene lost 0 bases, with 15 bases spanning the gap. This CDR3 reads CASSPDERKSSYNEQFF. The CDR3 DNA sequence: TGTGCCAGCTCACCCGACGAGCGGAAGAGCTCCTACAATGAGCAGTTCTTC. The full variable domain, completed using reference TRBV18 and TRBJ2-1, is NAGVMQNPRHLVRRRGQEARLRCSPMKGHSHVYWYRQLPEEGLKFMVYLQKENIIDESGMPKERFSAEFPKEGPSILRIQQVVRGDSAAYFCASSPDERKSSYNEQFFGPGTRLTVL.

This clone was recorded a few times. The chain links TRBV7-9 to TRBJ1-1; D is ambiguous. The germline V gene encodes CDR1 SEHNR and CDR2 FQNEAQ (reference sequence). The CDR3 totals 13 residues. V dropped 0 bases and J dropped 5 bases, with 7 bases sitting between them. CDR3 DNA: TGTGCCAGCAGCTTAGCGTCCAGGACTGAAGCTTTCTTT. Translation: CASSLASRTEAFF.

The genes are TRBV23-1 and TRBJ1-1; 10 positions agree with TRBD1. TRBV23-1 is reported as an ORF; its role is uncertain. The CDR3 sequence is 13 residues long. The CDR3 loop is CQKTGTGDTEAFF. For the CDR3, the DNA is TGCCAAAAGACCGGGACAGGGGACACTGAAGCTTTCTTT.

The rearrangement uses TRBV27 and TRBJ1-2; D may be TRBD1 (6 bases). CDR1 and CDR2 (germline): MNHEY, SMNVEV (reference sequence). This CDR3 has 13 amino acids. V was pared by 1 base and J by 8 bases, with 11 bases between. The CDR3 is CASSLWAGEGYTF. For the CDR3, the DNA is TGTGCCAGCAGTTTATGGGCAGGGGAAGGCTACACCTTC.

V gene TRBV7-3 combines with J gene TRBJ2-1, with TRBD2 as a possible D gene (6 bases). The CDR3 contains 19 residues. The germline CDR1 and CDR2 sequences are SGHTA and FQGTGA. Trimming stripped 5 bases from V and 9 bases from J, with 32 bases between. Here the CDR3 DNA reads TGTGCCAGCAGCCTCGAGGAAGCGACTAGGACGGACATTCTGGGTGAGCAGTTCTTC. Its protein product is CASSLEEATRTDILGEQFF.

The chain carries TRBV9 and TRBJ1-1, with 7 bases matching TRBD1. V dropped 0 bases and J dropped 3; count of bases not matched to a gene: 2. Germline V gene data show CDR1 as SGDLS and CDR2 as YYNGEE. CDR3 size: 14 residues. The DNA for the CDR3 is TGTGCCAGCAGCGTAGTACAGGGGTACACTGAAGCTTTCTTT. It codes for CASSVVQGYTEAFF.

This clone was seen just once. This sequence joins TRBV12-5 and TRBJ2-1; maybe TRBD1 (5 bases). Trimming cost V 5 bases and J 3 bases, with 8 bases left between them. Germline-derived CDR1 and CDR2 are LGHNT and FRNRAP. This CDR3 has 13 residues. CDR3 DNA sequence: TGTGCTAGTGGTGCAGGGATCTACAATGAGCAGTTCTTC. It translates to CASGAGIYNEQFF.

V and J are TRBV19 and TRBJ2-5; a possible D gene is TRBD1 (6 bases). V was pared by 2 bases and J by 5 bases, with 9 bases between. The CDR3 runs 13 residues. The V gene's germline CDR1 is LNHDA and CDR2 SQIVND (reference sequence). CDR3 amino acids: CASSIQGPETQYF. DNA of the CDR3: TGTGCCAGTAGTATACAGGGGCCCGAGACCCAGTACTTC. The whole variable domain, filled in from reference TRBV19 and TRBJ2-5, reads DGGITQSPKYLFRKEGQNVTLSCEQNLNHDAMYWYRQDPGQGLRLIYYSQIVNDFQKGDIAEGYSVSREKKESFPLTVTSAQKNPTAFYLCASSIQGPETQYFGPGTRLLVL.

The chain couples TRBV9 to TRBJ2-1; 14 nucleotides agree with TRBD2. V lost 5 bases and J lost 7; bases outside the gene matches: 2. This CDR3 contains 14 residues. Per the germline V gene, CDR1 is SGDLS and CDR2 is YYNGEE. CDR3 region: CASRGTSGRNEQFF. CDR3 in DNA: TGTGCCAGCAGGGGGACTAGCGGGAGAAATGAGCAGTTCTTC.

The gene calls are TRBV5-4 and TRBJ2-7; unclear D gene. Germline CDR1 is SGHNT and CDR2 is YYREEE (reference sequence). Deletions cut 1 base from V and 3 bases from J, with 5 bases between. The CDR3 has 12 residues. The CDR3 sequence: CASSLYGYEQYF. In DNA, the CDR3 is TGTGCCAGCAGCTTGTACGGCTACGAGCAGTACTTC. Full variable domain (rest looked up from reference TRBV5-4 and TRBJ2-7): ETGVTQSPTHLIKTRGQQVTLRCSSQSGHNTVSWYQQALGQGPQFIFQYYREEENGRGNFPPRFSGLQFPNYSSELNVNALELDDSALYLCASSLYGYEQYFGPGTRLTVT.

The chain has TRBV4-3 and TRBJ2-7; 7 positions agree with TRBD2. This CDR3 has 15 residues. Germline values: CDR1 LGHNA, CDR2 YSLEER. Unmatched junction bases numbered 4, after V lost 1 base and J lost 1 base. CDR3 protein: CASSQGPGLSYEQYF. The CDR3 bases are TGCGCCAGCAGCCAAGGGCCGGGACTATCCTACGAGCAGTACTTC.

CDR3 sequence: CASSLVSRGPQETQYF. CDR3 sequence (DNA): TGTGCCAGCAGCTTGGTCTCTAGGGGACCCCAAGAGACCCAGTACTTC. V and J are TRBV5-6 and TRBJ2-5, with D tentatively TRBD1 or TRBD2 (5 bases each). Germline V gives CDR1 SGHDT, CDR2 YYEEEE. CDR3 length: 16 amino acids. V was shortened by 0 bases and J by 1 base, with 13 bases between the two germline ends. Looking up the rest from reference TRBV5-6 and TRBJ2-5 gives the full variable domain: DAGVTQSPTHLIKTRGQQVTLRCSPKSGHDTVSWYQQALGQGPQFIFQYYEEEERQRGNFPDRFSGHQFPNYSSELNVNALLLGDSALYLCASSLVSRGPQETQYFGPGTRLLVL.

The rearrangement joins TRBV19 to TRBJ2-3; TRBD2 matches 7 bases. Per germline, CDR1 LNHDA and CDR2 SQIVND (reference sequence). With V trimmed by 5 bases and J by 4 bases, 12 bases remained unmatched. This CDR3 has 16 residues. CDR3: CASSLLEGGTPDTQYF. As DNA, the CDR3 is TGTGCCAGTAGTCTGCTAGAGGGAGGGACGCCAGATACGCAGTATTTT.

CDR3: CASKSYNEQFF. CDR3 coding DNA: TGTGCCAGTAAATCCTACAATGAGCAGTTCTTC. The chain combines TRBV11-2 with TRBJ2-1; D gene uncertain. The CDR3 has 11 residues. Per the germline V gene, CDR1 is SGHAT and CDR2 is FQNNGV. V was trimmed by 9 bases and J by 1 base, leaving 4 bases between them.

The J gene is TRBJ2-7, the V gene TRBV5-3, with 8 bases identical to TRBD1. TRBV5-3 is an ORF; its function is uncertain. V lost 1 base, J lost 7 bases, and 22 bases stayed unmatched. This CDR3 has 19 residues. The DNA for the CDR3 is TGTGCCAGAAGCTTGAATAGGACAGGGAACGACAACCTTATGGGGGAGCAGTACTTC. Amino acids: CARSLNRTGNDNLMGEQYF.